These 3 T cell receptor beta chains came from one sample sequenced in a study of identical twins. TCRdb re-called the 5' RACE reads with MiXCR, one entry per CDR3 protein. The sample holds about 550,000 distinct CDR3 sequences, about 22% seen once. The sample was also linked to a second study, of yellow fever vaccine responses in identical twins.

Sequencing was carried out using CD4+ T cells sorted from blood. All receptors come from a young woman in good health.

The chain is built from TRBV12-3 or TRBV12-4 and TRBJ2-7; D might be TRBD1 (5 bases). Trimming removed 6 bases at V and 3 bases at J, with 12 bases between. This CDR3 has 13 amino acids. CDR3 DNA sequence: TGTGCCAGCAGCCTCGGACACCTCTACGAGCAGTACGTC. Amino acids: CASSLGHLYEQYV.

The chain carries TRBV18 and TRBJ2-7; the D call may be TRBD1 or TRBD2 (5 bases each). The CDR3 is made up of 15 amino acids. The V end lost 3 bases, the J end lost 0 bases, and 12 bases lay between the germline ends. Germline V gene sequence: CDR1 KGHSH, CDR2 LQKENI. CDR3 residues: CASSPGTVNSYEQYF. CDR3 coding DNA: TGTGCCAGCTCACCCGGGACCGTCAACTCCTACGAGCAGTACTTC. The full variable domain, with the rest looked up from reference TRBV18 and TRBJ2-7, is NAGVMQNPRHLVRRRGQEARLRCSPMKGHSHVYWYRQLPEEGLKFMVYLQKENIIDESGMPKERFSAEFPKEGPSILRIQQVVRGDSAAYFCASSPGTVNSYEQYFGPGTRLTVT.

This clonotype was counted only a few times. The chain uses TRBV10-3 and TRBJ2-7; 8 bases are a match to TRBD2. The V and J ends lost 2 bases and 2 bases, in that order; junction bases with no gene match: 8. The germline gives CDR1 ENHRY, CDR2 SYGVKD. The CDR3 extends over 16 amino acids. The CDR3 spells CAISEPGVAGTYEQYF. Written as DNA, the CDR3 is TGTGCCATCAGTGAGCCGGGGGTAGCGGGGACCTACGAGCAGTACTTC.